A single sample is the source of the 10 T cell receptor beta chains below, sequenced in a study of T cells in Graves' hyperthyroidism and ophthalmopathy. There were TCR beta CDR3 regions amplified from RNA transcripts. The TCR CDR3 first-round RT-PCR relied on the HTBI primer set. TCRdb ran MiXCR on the multiplex PCR reads and lists one entry per CDR3 protein. Of some 350,000 distinct CDR3 sequences in the sample, 15% to 20% were seen once. The source material was blood. The receptors were gathered from a woman between 18 and 29 years old with Graves' hyperthyroidism.

About this clonotype itself: The junction and the germline gene differ at one end; a read error may be behind it. The chain uses TRBV24-1 and TRBJ1-5; possibly TRBD1 for D (6 bases). The CDR3 loop spans 14 amino acids. The germline V gene has CDR1 KGHDR and CDR2 SFDVKD. CDR3 bases: TGTGCCACCAGTGACTTGAGGGGGTATCAGCCTCAGCATTTT. It yields the protein CATSDLRGYQPQHF.

The gene calls are TRBV5-5 and TRBJ2-3; 10 nucleotides line up with TRBD1. J gave up 4 bases and V 4 bases, and 6 bases lay outside the gene matches. The CDR3 runs 15 residues. Per the germline V gene, CDR1 is SGHKS and CDR2 is YYEKEE (reference sequence). CDR3 in amino acids: CASSETGGGPDTQYF. CDR3 coding DNA: TGTGCCAGCAGCGAGACAGGGGGCGGGCCAGATACGCAGTATTTT.

The chain combines TRBV4-1 with TRBJ2-7, with TRBD1 matching over 9 bases. The V and J ends lost 1 base and 5 bases, in that order; junction bases with no gene match: 6. Germline V gives CDR1 MGHRA, CDR2 YSYEKL. This CDR3 is 15 amino acids long. The CDR3 is CASSQGQGDSHEQYF. CDR3 coding DNA: TGCGCCAGCAGCCAAGGACAGGGGGATAGCCACGAGCAGTACTTC.

As for this clonotype: Its ends do not fully match the called genes, so a read error is possible. The rearrangement links TRBV10-3 to TRBJ1-2; 9 bases align to TRBD1. There are 16 residues in the CDR3. Looked up from germline, CDR1 is ENHRY and CDR2 is SYGVKD. The CDR3: CASSEWTGDLRYGYTF. The CDR3 nucleotides are TGTGCCAGCAGTGAGTGGACAGGGGACCTCCGCTATGGCTACACCTTC.

This clonotype was seen many times. The gene calls are TRBV6-5 and TRBJ2-5, with 8 bases matching TRBD2. The CDR3 runs to 15 residues. J was trimmed by 3 bases and V by 0 bases; bases with no gene match: 3. Germline CDR1 and CDR2: MNHEY and SVGAGI. The CDR3 DNA reads TGTGCCAGCAGTTACTCCCCACTAGCGGAAGAGACCCAGTACTTC. The encoded protein is CASSYSPLAEETQYF.

The sample holds many counts of this clonotype. V usage is TRBV6-5 and J usage is TRBJ2-4; perhaps TRBD1 as D (6 bases). Germline loops: CDR1 MNHEY, CDR2 SVGAGI. Trimming cost V 3 bases and J 7 bases, with 13 bases left between them. The CDR3 is 14 amino acids. The CDR3 DNA sequence: TGTGCCAGCAGTTATGTTGGGGACACTAACATTCAGTACTTC. As protein: CASSYVGDTNIQYF.

The chain recombines TRBV19 with TRBJ2-2, with D possibly being TRBD1 (5 bases). The CDR3 is made up of 14 amino acids. Germline CDR1 reads LNHDA; CDR2 reads SQIVND (reference sequence). Trimming took off 8 bases at V and 1 base at J, with 11 bases between the two ends. CDR3 coding DNA: TGTGCCAGTCTAAGGGGCCGGAACACCGGGGAGCTGTTTTTT. Encoded protein: CASLRGRNTGELFF.

This clonotype showed up just a few times. This chain uses TRBV4-1 with TRBJ1-2; no firm D call. The CDR3 has 13 amino acids. Germline lookup yields CDR1 MGHRA and CDR2 YSYEKL. The V end was cut by 6 bases, the J end by 4 bases, with 12 bases between. This CDR3 reads CASSKGRAYGYTF. DNA for the CDR3: TGCGCCAGCAGTAAAGGACGGGCCTATGGCTACACCTTC.

This clonotype was counted many times. The chain recombines TRBV24-1 with TRBJ1-5; the match to TRBD1 covers 10 bases. V trimming: 6 bases; J trimming: 4 bases; junction bases outside the gene matches: 8. Germline loops: CDR1 KGHDR, CDR2 SFDVKD. The length of the CDR3 is 16 residues. The CDR3 region has the DNA TGTGCCACCAGTTCCCGGGTGGGACAGGGGAATCAGCCCCAGCATTTT. Residues: CATSSRVGQGNQPQHF.

Many counts were recorded for this clonotype. The chain couples TRBV20-1 to TRBJ2-7; TRBD1 or TRBD2 may be the D gene (5 bases each). The V gene lost 0 bases and the J gene lost 5 bases, with 14 bases spanning the gap. The CDR3 is 14 amino acids. Germline V CDR1 and CDR2: DFQATT, SNEGSKA (reference sequence). The CDR3 spells CSARDPTRGDEQYF. The CDR3 DNA follows: TGCAGTGCTAGAGACCCCACTAGAGGGGACGAGCAGTACTTC.